Here is one T cell receptor beta chain with its context. This sample was included in a study of blood T cell repertoires in COVID-19. Study details: The United States, Italy and Spain provided the acute and convalescent COVID-19 samples.

TCRdb keeps only in-frame clones here, not all; method: immunoSEQ multiplex PCR. The sample carries 150,000 to 200,000 clones, over 80% recorded once. The CDR3 sequence is 14 residues long. The J segment lost 0 bases and the V segment lost 6 bases, leaving 3 bases of the junction unmatched. Per the germline V gene, CDR1 is PRHDT and CDR2 is FYEKMQ (reference sequence). This TCR derives from a woman aged 55 to 70 who had recovered from COVID-19. The sample consisted of peripheral blood. The V call is TRBV13, the J call TRBJ2-7; 9 bases fit TRBD1. The CDR3 region has the DNA TGTGCCAGCAGACCGGGACAGGGCTCCTACGAGCAGTACTTC. Translation gives CASRPGQGSYEQYF.